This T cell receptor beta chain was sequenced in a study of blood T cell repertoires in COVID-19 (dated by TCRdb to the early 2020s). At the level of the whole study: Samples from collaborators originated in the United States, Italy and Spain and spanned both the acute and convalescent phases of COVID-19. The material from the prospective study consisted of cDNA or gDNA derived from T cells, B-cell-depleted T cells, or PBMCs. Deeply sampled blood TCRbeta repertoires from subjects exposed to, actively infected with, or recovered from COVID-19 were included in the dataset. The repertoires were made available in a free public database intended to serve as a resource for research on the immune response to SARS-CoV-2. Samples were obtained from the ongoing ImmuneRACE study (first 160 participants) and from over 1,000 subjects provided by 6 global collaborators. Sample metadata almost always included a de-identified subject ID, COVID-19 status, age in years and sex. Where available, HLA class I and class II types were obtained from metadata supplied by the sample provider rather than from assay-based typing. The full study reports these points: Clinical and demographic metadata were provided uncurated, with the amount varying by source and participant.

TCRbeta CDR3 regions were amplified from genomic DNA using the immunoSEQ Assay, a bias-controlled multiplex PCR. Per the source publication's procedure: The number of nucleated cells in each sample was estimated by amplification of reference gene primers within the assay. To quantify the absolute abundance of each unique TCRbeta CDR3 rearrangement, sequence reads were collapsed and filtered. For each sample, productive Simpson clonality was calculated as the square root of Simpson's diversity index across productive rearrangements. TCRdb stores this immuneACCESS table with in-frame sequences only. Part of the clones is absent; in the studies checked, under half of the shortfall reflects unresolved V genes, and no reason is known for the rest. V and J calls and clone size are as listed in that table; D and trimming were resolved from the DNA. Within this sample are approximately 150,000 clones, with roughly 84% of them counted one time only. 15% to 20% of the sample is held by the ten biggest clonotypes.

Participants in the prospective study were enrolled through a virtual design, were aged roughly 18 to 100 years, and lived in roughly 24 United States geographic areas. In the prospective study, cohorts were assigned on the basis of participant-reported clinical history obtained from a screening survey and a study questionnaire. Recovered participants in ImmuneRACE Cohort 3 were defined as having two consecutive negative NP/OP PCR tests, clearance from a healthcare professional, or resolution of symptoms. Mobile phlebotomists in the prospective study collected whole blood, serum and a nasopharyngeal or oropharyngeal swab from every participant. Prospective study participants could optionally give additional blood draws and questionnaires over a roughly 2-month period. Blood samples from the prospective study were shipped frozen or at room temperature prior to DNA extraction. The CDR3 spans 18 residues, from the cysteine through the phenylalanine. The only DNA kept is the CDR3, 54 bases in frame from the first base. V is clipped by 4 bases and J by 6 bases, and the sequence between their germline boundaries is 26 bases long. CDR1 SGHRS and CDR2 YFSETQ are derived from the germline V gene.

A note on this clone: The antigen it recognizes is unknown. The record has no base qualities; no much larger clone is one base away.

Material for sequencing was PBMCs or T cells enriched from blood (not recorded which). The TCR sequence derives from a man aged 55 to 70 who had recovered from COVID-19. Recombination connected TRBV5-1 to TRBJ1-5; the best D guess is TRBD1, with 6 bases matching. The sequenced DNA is TGCGCCAGCAGCCCCTCGTCGACAGGCCGGACTCTACCTCAGCCCCAGCATTTT. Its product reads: CASSPSSTGRTLPQPQHF.